What follows are 20 T cell receptor beta chains derived from one specimen sequenced in a study of blood T cell repertoires in COVID-19. TCRdb's table, derived via immunoSEQ multiplex PCR, lists solely in-frame clones and lacks some. The profile shows roughly 180,000 clones, more than 80% of them singletons. What was sequenced was PBMCs or T cells enriched from blood (not recorded which). The receptors were gathered from a middle-aged man who had recovered from COVID-19.

The chain joins TRBV29-1 to TRBJ1-1, with TRBD1 matching over 7 bases. CDR1 is SQVTM and CDR2 is ANQGSEA in the germline V gene. The CDR3 has 13 residues. Trimming at V came to 6 bases and at J to 4 bases, leaving 8 bases not matched to a gene. The CDR3 DNA reads as TGCAGCGTACGACAGGGTAGGTCCACTGAAGCTTTCTTT. This gives the protein CSVRQGRSTEAFF.

The chain is built from TRBV19 and TRBJ2-3; D is possibly TRBD2 (7 bases). The V and J ends lost 3 bases and 2 bases respectively, with 12 bases between them. The length of the CDR3 is 15 residues. Per germline, CDR1 LNHDA and CDR2 SQIVND (reference sequence). In nucleotides, the CDR3 is TGTGCCAGTAGTATGGTTCGGGGGGCCACAGATACGCAGTATTTT. Translated, it gives CASSMVRGATDTQYF. Supplemented by reference TRBV19 and TRBJ2-3, the full variable domain reads DGGITQSPKYLFRKEGQNVTLSCEQNLNHDAMYWYRQDPGQGLRLIYYSQIVNDFQKGDIAEGYSVSREKKESFPLTVTSAQKNPTAFYLCASSMVRGATDTQYFGPGTRLTVL.

The V and J genes are TRBV19 and TRBJ2-1, with 8 bases identical to TRBD1. Germline lookup yields CDR1 LNHDA and CDR2 SQIVND (reference sequence). V trimming: 8 bases; J trimming: 0 bases; junction bases outside the gene matches: 6. The CDR3 contains 15 residues. This CDR3 reads CASHRGSSSYNEQFF. DNA for the CDR3: TGTGCCAGTCACAGGGGGTCGAGCTCCTACAATGAGCAGTTCTTC.

V usage is TRBV5-1 and J usage is TRBJ2-2, with TRBD1 matching over 8 bases. The CDR3 covers 15 residues. Germline CDR1 SGHRS, CDR2 YFSETQ. With V trimmed by 2 bases and J by 4 bases, 4 bases remained unmatched. CDR3 protein: CASSFGGTGTGELFF. The CDR3, as DNA: TGCGCCAGCAGCTTCGGAGGGACAGGCACCGGGGAGCTGTTTTTT.

The rearrangement joins TRBV5-1 to TRBJ2-1, with 9 nucleotides matching TRBD2. The J segment lost 4 bases and the V segment lost 5 bases, leaving 7 bases of the junction unmatched. This CDR3 comprises 15 residues. CDR1 SGHRS and CDR2 YFSETQ come from the germline V gene. CDR3 sequence (DNA): TGCGCCAGCAGTTCCACTAGCGGGCATTACAATGAGCAGTTCTTC. It yields the protein CASSSTSGHYNEQFF.

The chain carries TRBV19 and TRBJ2-6, with a tentative D call TRBD2 (6 bases). Trimming cost V 1 base and J 0 bases, with 13 bases left between them. The CDR3 sequence is 18 residues long. CDR1 LNHDA and CDR2 SQIVND come from the germline V gene (reference sequence). CDR3 sequence (DNA): TGTGCCAGTAGTATAGTTGTAGGCGGGAACTCTGGGGCCAACGTCCTGACTTTC. Its translation: CASSIVVGGNSGANVLTF.

The CDR3 DNA follows: TGTGCCACCAATCGACTAGATAGTAATTACAATGAGCAGTTCTTC. Translation gives CATNRLDSNYNEQFF. This chain connects TRBV15 to TRBJ2-1; TRBD2 might be the D (6 bases). Germline assignment: CDR1 LNHNV and CDR2 YYDKDF (reference sequence). The CDR3 has 15 residues. V lost 7 bases, J lost 4 bases, and 17 bases lay in between.

In the case of this clone: Other DNA variants within this sample encode the same CDR3. The gene calls are TRBV5-1 and TRBJ1-2, with 11 bases fitting TRBD1. With V trimmed by 4 bases and J by 7 bases, 3 bases remained unmatched. Per the germline V gene, CDR1 is SGHRS and CDR2 is YFSETQ. This CDR3 comprises 13 residues. CDR3 coding DNA: TGCGCCAGCAGCCAAGGGACAGGGGGTGGCTACACCTTC. This sequence encodes CASSQGTGGGYTF. The full variable domain, in which reference TRBV5-1 and TRBJ1-2 provide the parts outside the CDR3, is KAGVTQTPRYLIKTRGQQVTLSCSPISGHRSVSWYQQTPGQGLQFLFEYFSETQRNKGNFPGRFSGRQFSNSRSEMNVSTLELGDSALYLCASSQGTGGGYTFGSGTRLTVV.

V gene TRBV11-2 combines with J gene TRBJ2-7, with 8 positions matching TRBD1. The germline V gene has CDR1 SGHAT and CDR2 FQNNGV. CDR3 length: 14 amino acids. The trim removed 5 bases at V and 3 bases at J, leaving 6 bases unmatched. CDR3 coding DNA: TGTGCCAGCAGCAAACCAGGGGGCAACTACGAGCAGTACTTC. It specifies CASSKPGGNYEQYF.

This chain connects TRBV6-5 to TRBJ1-3; a possible D gene is TRBD1 (5 bases). CDR3 size: 15 residues. The germline V gene encodes CDR1 MNHEY and CDR2 SVGAGI. V was cut by 0 bases and J by 3 bases, with 9 bases left in between. Written as DNA, the CDR3 is TGTGCCAGCAGTTACTCGGGAGGGGTTGGAAACACCATATATTTT. Translated, it gives CASSYSGGVGNTIYF.

V gene TRBV5-1 combines with J gene TRBJ2-7; 10 nucleotides match TRBD2. This CDR3 region has 15 residues. Germline CDR1 is SGHRS and CDR2 is YFSETQ. J was trimmed by 1 base and V by 4 bases; bases with no gene match: 5. The DNA of the CDR3 is TGCGCCAGCAGCGAAGCGGGAGGGCCTTCCTACGAGCAGTACTTC. Protein: CASSEAGGPSYEQYF.

This clone was seen a few times. This chain uses TRBV7-2 with TRBJ1-6; D perhaps matches TRBD1 (6 bases). Trimming took 3 bases from V and 10 from J, leaving 13 bases between them. Germline CDR1 is SGHTA and CDR2 is FQGNSA. CDR3 length equals 14 residues. CDR3 DNA: TGTGCCAGCAGCTTTTACAGGGCCGACTCACCCCTCCACTTT. Translation: CASSFYRADSPLHF.

The chain employs TRBV5-1 and TRBJ1-1; D is perhaps TRBD1 (5 bases). Trimming took 0 bases from V and 7 from J, leaving 13 bases between them. Germline-derived CDR1 and CDR2 are SGHRS and YFSETQ. This CDR3 region has 14 residues. The CDR3 bases are TGCGCCAGCAGCTTGGACCCGGGCGGGGGTGAAGCTTTCTTT. Protein: CASSLDPGGGEAFF.

The genes are TRBV3-1 (or the pseudogene TRBV3-2) and TRBJ2-7; the match to TRBD1 covers 9 bases. V shed 3 bases, J shed 5 bases, and the junction held 5 bases outside the gene matches. Per germline, CDR1 LGHDT and CDR2 YNNKEL (reference sequence). There are 14 residues in the CDR3. The CDR3 loop is CASSHWDRVHEQYF. The CDR3 DNA follows: TGTGCCAGCAGCCACTGGGACAGGGTCCACGAGCAGTACTTC.

This clone has just one count. V usage is TRBV24-1 and J usage is TRBJ1-5; TRBD1 agrees at 8 bases. Germline lookup yields CDR1 KGHDR and CDR2 SFDVKD. Trimming took 3 bases from V and 8 from J; bases not matched to a gene: 11. CDR3 length: 16 amino acids. In DNA, the CDR3 is TGTGCCACCAGTGATGCCGGGACAGGCGTTGTTGAGCCCCAGCATTTT. It translates to CATSDAGTGVVEPQHF.

CDR3 amino acids: CASSPNLGAVTDTQYF. CDR3 in DNA: TGTGCCAGCTCACCAAACCTGGGAGCGGTCACAGATACGCAGTATTTT. The chain carries TRBV18 and TRBJ2-3; D might be TRBD2 (5 bases). This CDR3 spans 16 amino acids. Germline loops: CDR1 KGHSH, CDR2 LQKENI. The V end was cut by 2 bases, the J end by 2 bases, with 14 bases between.

CDR3 coding DNA: TGCAGTGCAGGACAGGGGTCCGAAGCTTTCTTT. It encodes CSAGQGSEAFF. This chain connects TRBV20-1 to TRBJ1-1; 9 positions agree with TRBD1. The length of the CDR3 is 11 residues. The germline V gene has CDR1 DFQATT and CDR2 SNEGSKA (reference sequence). V was pared by 6 bases and J by 8 bases, with 4 bases of the junction left unmatched.

The chain links TRBV9 to TRBJ2-6; 12 bases are shared with TRBD1. The CDR3 runs to 19 residues. With V trimmed by 0 bases and J by 3 bases, 7 bases remained unmatched. Germline values: CDR1 SGDLS, CDR2 YYNGEE. As DNA, the CDR3 is TGTGCCAGCAGCGTAGTCTTGGGACAGGGGGCTGGTGGGGCCAACGTCCTGACTTTC. It codes for CASSVVLGQGAGGANVLTF.

This chain links TRBV7-6 with TRBJ2-3, with 11 positions matching TRBD2. The CDR3 is 19 residues long. The trim removed 1 base at V and 6 bases at J, leaving 15 bases unmatched. Germline V CDR1 and CDR2: SGHVS, FNYEAQ. CDR3 bases: TGTGCCAGCAGCTTAGTGAAGGCTAGCGGGAGGCCGCTCGGGGATACGCAGTATTTT. The encoded protein is CASSLVKASGRPLGDTQYF.

The chain is built from TRBV20-1 and TRBJ2-7, with a possible D match to TRBD2 (6 bases). This CDR3 has 16 amino acids. Trimming stripped 3 bases from V and 3 bases from J, with 21 bases between. Per the germline V gene, CDR1 is DFQATT and CDR2 is SNEGSKA (reference sequence). The CDR3 DNA reads as TGCAGTGCTAGTGTATTCGTTGCGGGAACAGGCTACGAGCAGTACTTC. Encoded protein: CSASVFVAGTGYEQYF.